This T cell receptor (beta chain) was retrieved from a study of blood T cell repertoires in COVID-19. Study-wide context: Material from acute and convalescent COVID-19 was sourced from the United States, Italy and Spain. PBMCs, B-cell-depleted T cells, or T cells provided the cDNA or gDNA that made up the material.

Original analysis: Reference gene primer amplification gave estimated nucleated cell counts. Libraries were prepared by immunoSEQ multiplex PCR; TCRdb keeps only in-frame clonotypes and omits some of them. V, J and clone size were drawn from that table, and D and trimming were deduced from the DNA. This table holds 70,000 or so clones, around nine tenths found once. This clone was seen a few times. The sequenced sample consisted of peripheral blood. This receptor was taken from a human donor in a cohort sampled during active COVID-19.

CDR3 in amino acids: CASSAALELAHEQYF. The CDR3 region has the DNA TGTGCCAGCAGCGCGGCTCTGGAGCTAGCCCACGAGCAGTACTTC. V gene TRBV9 combines with J gene TRBJ2-7, with D tentatively TRBD2 (5 bases). The CDR3 sequence is 15 residues long. The germline V gene encodes CDR1 SGDLS and CDR2 YYNGEE. Trimming stripped 3 bases from V and 5 bases from J, with 18 bases between.